The 14 T cell receptor beta chains reported below all come from one sample, sequenced in a study of monozygotic twins with cystic fibrosis. The data were produced by immunoSEQ multiplex PCR, yet TCRdb's version contains in-frame clones alone and is incomplete. The top ten hold about 0.6% of the sample, which has about 17,000 clones, around 96% seen once. The specimen was blood. Source of these receptors: a girl aged 2 to 9 with cystic fibrosis.

V and J are TRBV19 and TRBJ1-2; 9 positions agree with TRBD1. The CDR3 spans 13 residues. CDR1 and CDR2 from the germline V gene are LNHDA and SQIVND (reference sequence). V lost 3 bases and J lost 8; bases outside the gene matches: 4. CDR3 loop: CASSIGTGYGYTF. CDR3 nucleotide sequence: TGTGCCAGTAGTATCGGGACAGGGTACGGCTACACCTTC.

The V gene is TRBV19, the J gene TRBJ1-2, with 9 bases aligning to TRBD1. The CDR3 runs 16 residues. Germline trimming cut 3 bases from V and 2 bases from J; bases unmatched to any gene: 7. Germline values: CDR1 LNHDA, CDR2 SQIVND (reference sequence). CDR3 DNA: TGTGCCAGTAGTATCCCGCCGGGACAGGGAAACTATGGCTACACCTTC. It translates to CASSIPPGQGNYGYTF.

The chain is built from TRBV14 and TRBJ2-7; D gene unclear. The length of the CDR3 is 12 residues. V lost 5 bases, J lost 2 bases, and 7 bases lay in between. From germline, CDR1 is SGHDN and CDR2 FVKESK. The CDR3 DNA sequence: TGTGCCAGCAGCAAATCTCCCTACGAGCAGTACTTC. Translating gives CASSKSPYEQYF.

The chain is built from TRBV5-6 and TRBJ2-5, with a tentative D call TRBD1 (5 bases). This CDR3 contains 13 residues. Germline V gene lookup returns CDR1 SGHDT and CDR2 YYEEEE. V was shortened by 3 bases and J by 0 bases, with 6 bases between the two germline ends. Written as DNA, the CDR3 is TGTGCCAGCAGCTCCAGGGACCAAGAGACCCAGTACTTC. Translating it yields CASSSRDQETQYF.

The chain carries TRBV29-1 and TRBJ2-2, with D possibly TRBD2 on 5 matching bases. This CDR3 comprises 11 residues. V dropped 4 bases and J dropped 6 bases, with 6 bases sitting between them. Per the germline V gene, CDR1 is SQVTM and CDR2 is ANQGSEA. CDR3 coding DNA: TGCAGCGTTGTGAGGGCCGGGGAGCTGTTTTTT. It encodes CSVVRAGELFF.

The chain employs TRBV5-1 and TRBJ2-3; D might be TRBD1 or TRBD2, each matching 6 bases. Germline assignment: CDR1 SGHRS and CDR2 YFSETQ. The CDR3 is 17 residues long. The V end lost 0 bases, the J end lost 5 bases, and 19 bases lay between the germline ends. The DNA for the CDR3 is TGCGCCAGCAGCTTGGCCGGCGGGACACCCTTCGAAGATACGCAGTATTTT. This sequence encodes CASSLAGGTPFEDTQYF.

The V gene is TRBV2, the J gene TRBJ1-1, with D possibly matching TRBD1 (6 bases). CDR1 is SNHLY and CDR2 is FYNNEI in the germline V gene. Trimming stripped 6 bases from V and 0 bases from J, with 8 bases between. This CDR3 spans 13 amino acids. CDR3 sequence: CASRDRMNTEAFF. The CDR3 region has the DNA TGTGCCAGCAGGGACAGAATGAACACTGAAGCTTTCTTT.

This clone was picked up one time. The rearrangement uses TRBV11-3 and TRBJ1-5; D may be TRBD1 (5 bases). Deletions cut 4 bases from V and 6 bases from J, with 10 bases between. This CDR3 is built from 13 residues. Germline V gene data show CDR1 as SGHNT and CDR2 as YENEEA. The CDR3 DNA reads TGTGCCAGCAGCTCCGGTGGGGGTCAGCCCCAGCATTTT. This codes for CASSSGGGQPQHF.

V usage is TRBV14 and J usage is TRBJ1-2; a weak D match, TRBD1 (6 bases). The CDR3 has 14 amino acids. Germline loops: CDR1 SGHDN, CDR2 FVKESK. Between the trimmed V and J ends, which lost 3 bases and 7 bases, there was a span of 15 bases. In DNA, the CDR3 is TGTGCCAGCAGCCAGCCCCCGTGGGGGCTTGGCTACACCTTC. As protein: CASSQPPWGLGYTF.

This clone was seen a handful of times. The chain recombines TRBV6-1 with TRBJ2-7; weak D call: TRBD1 (6 bases). CDR1 and CDR2 from the germline V gene are MNHNS and SASEGT. With 8 bases removed from V and 4 bases from J, the gap between germline ends came to 12 bases. This CDR3 has 12 residues. The CDR3 spells CASQGPSYEQYF. The CDR3, as DNA: TGTGCCAGCCAGGGGCCATCATACGAGCAGTACTTC.

V is TRBV2 and J is TRBJ2-1; 13 bases map to TRBD2. The V gene's germline CDR1 is SNHLY and CDR2 FYNNEI. V shed 0 bases, J shed 9 bases, and the junction held 5 bases outside the gene matches. The CDR3 loop spans 16 amino acids. This CDR3 is CASSEAKGLAGSEQFF. The CDR3 bases are TGTGCCAGCAGTGAAGCGAAGGGACTAGCGGGGAGTGAGCAGTTCTTC.

The V and J genes are TRBV7-8 and TRBJ1-3; D gene unclear. V lost 5 bases and J 4 bases, leaving 24 bases between the germline ends. The CDR3 totals 18 residues. CDR1 is SGHVS, CDR2 FQNEAQ, per germline. The DNA for the CDR3 is TGTGCCAGCAGCCTCAAAACAGTGGGTCGACCCGAAGGAAACACCATATATTTT. As protein: CASSLKTVGRPEGNTIYF. Filled out from reference TRBV7-8 and TRBJ1-3, the complete variable domain reads GAGVSQSPRYKVAKRGQDVALRCDPISGHVSLFWYQQALGQGPEFLTYFQNEAQLDKSGLPSDRFFAERPEGSVSTLKIQRTQQEDSAVYLCASSLKTVGRPEGNTIYFGEGSWLTVV.

This rearrangement joins TRBV11-3 to TRBJ2-2; 10 nucleotides match TRBD2. Germline lookup yields CDR1 SGHNT and CDR2 YENEEA. The V gene end was trimmed by 0 bases and the J gene end by 1 base; junction bases not matched to a gene: 8. This CDR3 comprises 19 residues. CDR3 amino acids: CASSLEAFASGGNTGELFF. The CDR3 DNA sequence: TGTGCCAGCAGCTTAGAAGCCTTCGCTAGCGGGGGGAACACCGGGGAGCTGTTTTTT.

V is TRBV19 and J is TRBJ1-6; unclear D gene. V was shortened by 1 base and J by 8 bases, with 9 bases between the two germline ends. Per germline, CDR1 LNHDA and CDR2 SQIVND (reference sequence). The CDR3 is made up of 14 amino acids. The CDR3 reads CASSIAGGYSPLHF. As DNA, the CDR3 is TGTGCCAGTAGTATAGCGGGAGGCTATTCACCCCTCCACTTT.